Below, 24 T cell receptor beta chains from the same sample are listed, as sequenced in a study of blood T cells in healthy people across ages. With a J-beta primer mix and a sample-barcoded 5' primer, a second PCR ran about 7 to 11 cycles. TCRdb reprocessed the 5' RACE reads via MiXCR and lists one record per CDR3 protein. The sample carries approximately 690,000 distinct CDR3 sequences, 58% recorded once. The source material was blood. These receptors originate from a man aged 55 to 69 in good health.

The CDR3 protein is CASSSSGVAGYNEQFF. The CDR3 DNA reads as TGTGCCAGCAGCTCGAGCGGGGTGGCTGGGTACAATGAGCAGTTCTTC. The rearrangement joins TRBV12-3 or TRBV12-4 to TRBJ2-1, with 7 bases fitting TRBD2. The V and J ends lost 6 bases and 4 bases, in that order; junction bases with no gene match: 12. This CDR3 has 16 amino acids.

This clonotype has just a few counts. V usage is TRBV5-1 and J usage is TRBJ1-4, with D possibly matching TRBD1 (6 bases). Germline CDR1 reads SGHRS; CDR2 reads YFSETQ. V lost 4 bases to trimming and J lost 3 bases, with 13 bases between them. This CDR3 has 15 amino acids. CDR3 sequence: CASSQDSPSNEKLFF. The CDR3 DNA reads TGCGCCAGCAGCCAGGACAGCCCTTCTAATGAAAAACTGTTTTTT.

The chain recombines TRBV10-3 with TRBJ1-2; a possible D gene is TRBD1 (5 bases). This CDR3 is built from 13 residues. V lost 10 bases, J lost 2 bases, and 14 bases lay in between. Germline CDR1 is ENHRY and CDR2 is SYGVKD. The CDR3 bases are TGTGCCACCGAGACAGAACAGAACTATGGCTACACCTTC. Encoded protein: CATETEQNYGYTF.

The rearrangement joins TRBV6-5 to TRBJ1-6; possibly TRBD1 for D (5 bases). There are 17 residues in the CDR3. V was shortened by 4 bases and J by 7 bases, with 20 bases between the two germline ends. Germline CDR1 and CDR2: MNHEY and SVGAGI. CDR3 DNA sequence: TGTGCCAGCAGTTTACTCGGGGGAAGTGGGGCCAATTCACCCCTCCACTTT. Translation gives CASSLLGGSGANSPLHF.

This clonotype has a handful of counts. This chain links TRBV20-1 with TRBJ2-5; 8 bases are a match to TRBD2. The CDR3 runs to 15 residues. Losses at the gene ends were 1 base for V and 0 bases for J; bases not matched to a gene: 4. Germline lookup yields CDR1 DFQATT and CDR2 SNEGSKA (reference sequence). DNA of the CDR3: TGCAGTGCTAGAGTCGGGGGGGGGAACCAAGAGACCCAGTACTTC. This codes for CSARVGGGNQETQYF.

This chain uses TRBV9 with TRBJ2-1; TRBD2 aligns across 8 bases. The CDR3 has 18 amino acids. CDR1 and CDR2 (germline): SGDLS, YYNGEE. V was clipped by 3 bases and J by 8 bases; unmatched bases: 19. CDR3 region: CASSADLPAGGGEYEQFF. The CDR3 coding sequence is TGTGCCAGCAGCGCCGACCTTCCGGCCGGGGGGGGGGAGTATGAGCAGTTCTTC.

Turning to this clonotype: The junction departs from the called germline gene at one end, perhaps through a read error. V is TRBV4-2 and J is TRBJ2-5, with D uncertain. This CDR3 region has 14 residues. In germline, CDR1 is LGHNA, CDR2 YNFKEQ. CDR3 nucleotide sequence: TGTGCCTGCAGCCAAGATGAGAGTGCTGAGACCCAGTACTTC. This codes for CACSQDESAETQYF.

In its sample, this clonotype was seen many times. V and J are TRBV6-9 and TRBJ2-5; D is tentatively TRBD1 or TRBD2 (5 bases each). V shed 4 bases and J shed 7 bases, with 22 bases lying between them. Germline CDR1 MNHGY, CDR2 SVAAGI. The CDR3 consists of 16 residues. CDR3 loop: CASSFPPPRRGGTQYF. In DNA form, the CDR3 reads TGTGCCAGCAGTTTCCCGCCCCCTCGGCGTGGGGGGACCCAGTACTTC.

This CDR3 reads CASSYGAELFF. Written as DNA, the CDR3 is TGTGCCAGCAGTTACGGGGCGGAGCTGTTTTTT. The chain carries TRBV6-5 and TRBJ2-2; TRBD1 might be the D (5 bases). V lost 2 bases to trimming and J lost 10 bases, with 5 bases between them. Germline assignment: CDR1 MNHEY and CDR2 SVGAGI. The CDR3 length is 11 residues.

This clonotype was seen a handful of times. V gene TRBV20-1 combines with J gene TRBJ2-7; D may be TRBD2 (5 bases). V dropped 6 bases and J dropped 4 bases, with 16 bases sitting between them. The CDR3 consists of 13 residues. Per germline, CDR1 DFQATT and CDR2 SNEGSKA (reference sequence). The CDR3 protein is CSAAPGSGYEQYF. CDR3 nucleotides: TGCAGTGCGGCCCCGGGGTCGGGGTACGAGCAGTACTTC.

The chain is built from TRBV2 and TRBJ2-2, with 10 bases matching TRBD1. The V gene end was trimmed by 7 bases and the J gene end by 5 bases; junction bases not matched to a gene: 1. The CDR3 sequence is 13 residues long. The V gene's germline CDR1 is SNHLY and CDR2 FYNNEI. The CDR3 spells CASTGQGTGELFF. The CDR3 nucleotides read TGTGCCAGCACGGGACAGGGGACCGGGGAGCTGTTTTTT.

The rearrangement links TRBV12-3 or TRBV12-4 to TRBJ2-1, with TRBD2 identical over 14 bases. Trimming cost V 4 bases and J 10 bases; bases outside gene matches: 6. The CDR3 sequence is 15 residues long. The CDR3 DNA reads TGTGCCAGCAGTTGGGGACTAGCGGGGGCCGGGGAGCAGTTCTTC. Translated: CASSWGLAGAGEQFF.

The chain carries TRBV3-1 and TRBJ2-1; 11 nucleotides line up with TRBD2. Germline V gene lookup returns CDR1 LGHDT and CDR2 YNNKEL (reference sequence). V was clipped by 6 bases and J by 8 bases; unmatched bases: 9. The CDR3 consists of 15 residues. The CDR3 DNA follows: TGTGCCAGCAGGATTAGCGGGGGGGCCTTGGATGAGCAGTTCTTC. It codes for CASRISGGALDEQFF.

The rearrangement joins TRBV5-8 to TRBJ2-1, with a tentative D call TRBD2 (7 bases). This CDR3 contains 15 residues. Germline V gene data show CDR1 as SGHTS and CDR2 as YDEGEE. V was pared by 1 base and J by 5 bases, with 13 bases between. This chain's CDR3 is CASSLTTGTNNEQFF. The CDR3 nucleotides read TGTGCCAGCAGCTTGACCACAGGGACTAACAATGAGCAGTTCTTC.

As for this clonotype: A much larger clone differs from this one at a single base, so this may be a read error. The chain uses TRBV21-1 and TRBJ1-1; TRBD1 is taken as the D call from the table, unchecked against the DNA. TRBV21-1 is marked as a pseudogene. The CDR3 totals 19 residues. The CDR3 nucleotides read TGTGCCAGCAGCAAGGTGGGAAGGGGATGGGGGGCATTCAACACTGAAGCTTTCTTT. Residues: CASSKVGRGWGAFNTEAFF.

The rearrangement uses TRBV27 and TRBJ2-5; TRBD1 aligns across 7 bases. Looked up from germline, CDR1 is MNHEY and CDR2 is SMNVEV (reference sequence). CDR3 length: 15 residues. Trimming cost V 4 bases and J 11 bases; bases outside gene matches: 16. The CDR3 reads CASSYPGTDYNEQYF. Here the CDR3 DNA reads TGTGCCAGCAGTTACCCCGGGACAGACTACAATGAGCAGTACTTC.

This chain links TRBV6-2 or TRBV6-3 with TRBJ2-5; no definite D call. CDR1 and CDR2 from the germline V gene are MNHEY and SVGEGT. Trimming stripped 6 bases from V and 13 bases from J, with 18 bases between. The CDR3 has 12 residues. CDR3 sequence reads: CASSSLGYERYF. CDR3 bases: TGTGCCAGCAGCTCCTTGGGCTACGAGCGGTACTTC.

The chain couples TRBV5-1 to TRBJ2-2; D is unresolved. The CDR3 is 14 amino acids. In germline, CDR1 is SGHRS, CDR2 YFSETQ. Trimming took 0 bases from V and 3 from J, leaving 6 bases between them. CDR3 nucleotides: TGCGCCAGCAGCTTGGCCATAGACACCGGGGAGCTGTTTTTT. Translated, it gives CASSLAIDTGELFF.

About this clonotype itself: Germline and junction disagree at one end, which may indicate a read error. The chain is built from TRBV4-1 and TRBJ2-1; 11 bases are shared with TRBD2. Germline CDR1 and CDR2: MGHRA and YSYEKL. This CDR3 has 15 amino acids. Written as DNA, the CDR3 is TGCGCCAGCAGTCAAACTAGCGGGGGTTACAGTGAGCAGTTCTTC. As protein: CASSQTSGGYSEQFF.

This clonotype was observed a few times. The genes are TRBV29-1 and TRBJ2-5; D not certain. Germline loops: CDR1 SQVTM, CDR2 ANQGSEA. Trimming cost V 5 bases and J 4 bases, with 14 bases left between them. The CDR3 runs 13 residues. This chain's CDR3 is CSVSVGLGETQYF. The CDR3 region has the DNA TGCAGCGTTAGTGTAGGCCTGGGAGAGACCCAGTACTTC. The whole variable domain, remainder taken from reference TRBV29-1 and TRBJ2-5, is SAVISQKPSRDICQRGTSLTIQCQVDSQVTMMFWYRQQPGQSLTLIATANQGSEATYESGFVIDKFPISRPNLTFSTLTVSNMSPEDSSIYLCSVSVGLGETQYFGPGTRLLVL.

The chain carries TRBV29-1 and TRBJ1-2; no reliable D call. Per the germline V gene, CDR1 is SQVTM and CDR2 is ANQGSEA. The CDR3 has 13 amino acids. V lost 6 bases and J 4 bases, leaving 15 bases between the germline ends. CDR3 bases: TGCAGCGTGCCCTGGACGCTGGGCTATGGCTACACCTTC. As protein: CSVPWTLGYGYTF.

This clonotype was found a few times. The chain is built from TRBV4-1 and TRBJ2-3; D remains ambiguous. Germline loops: CDR1 MGHRA, CDR2 YSYEKL. The CDR3 is 15 residues long. The germline V and J ends were trimmed by 4 bases and 6 bases, with 17 bases remaining between them. The CDR3 region has the DNA TGCGCCAGCAGCCCGACCAGGTCGAGAGGCGATACGCAGTATTTT. Translated, it gives CASSPTRSRGDTQYF.

The V gene is TRBV29-1, the J gene TRBJ1-4; D unresolved. The germline gives CDR1 SQVTM, CDR2 ANQGSEA. V lost 6 bases and J 0 bases, leaving 14 bases between the germline ends. The CDR3 sequence is 15 residues long. CDR3 sequence reads: CSVGPSGATNEKLFF. In DNA, the CDR3 is TGCAGCGTCGGGCCGTCTGGGGCAACTAATGAAAAACTGTTTTTT.

This chain joins TRBV20-1 and TRBJ2-1; D is possibly TRBD2 (7 bases). This CDR3 region has 14 residues. Trimming took off 6 bases at V and 4 bases at J, with 16 bases between the two ends. Germline CDR1 reads DFQATT; CDR2 reads SNEGSKA (reference sequence). Here the CDR3 DNA reads TGCAGTGCGCCTCGGGGGGCCGGGTACAATGAGCAGTTCTTC. It yields the protein CSAPRGAGYNEQFF.